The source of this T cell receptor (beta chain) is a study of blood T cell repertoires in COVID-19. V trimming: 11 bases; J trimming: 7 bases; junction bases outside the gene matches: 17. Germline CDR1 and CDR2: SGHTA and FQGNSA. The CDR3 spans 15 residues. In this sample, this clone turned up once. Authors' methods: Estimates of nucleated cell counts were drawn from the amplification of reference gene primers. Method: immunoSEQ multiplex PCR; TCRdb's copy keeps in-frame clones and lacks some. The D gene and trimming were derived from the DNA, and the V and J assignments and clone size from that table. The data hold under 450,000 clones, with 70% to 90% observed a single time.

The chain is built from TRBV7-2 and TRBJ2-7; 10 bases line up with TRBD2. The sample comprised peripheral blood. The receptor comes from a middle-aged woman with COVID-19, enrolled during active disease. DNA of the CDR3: TGTGCCTGTACGGCGGTAGCGGGGGGCCTGTATGAGCAGTACTTC. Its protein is CACTAVAGGLYEQYF.